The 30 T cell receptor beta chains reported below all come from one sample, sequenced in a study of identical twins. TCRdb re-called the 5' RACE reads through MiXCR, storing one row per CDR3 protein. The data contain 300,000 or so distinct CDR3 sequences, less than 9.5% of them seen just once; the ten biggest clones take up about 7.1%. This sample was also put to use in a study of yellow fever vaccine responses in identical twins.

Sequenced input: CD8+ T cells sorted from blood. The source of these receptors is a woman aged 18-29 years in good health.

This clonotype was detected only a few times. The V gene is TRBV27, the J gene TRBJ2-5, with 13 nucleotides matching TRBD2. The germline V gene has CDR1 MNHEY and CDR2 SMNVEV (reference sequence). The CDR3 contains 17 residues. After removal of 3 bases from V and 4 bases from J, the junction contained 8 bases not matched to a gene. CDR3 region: CASSFSARLAGGETQYF. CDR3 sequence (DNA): TGTGCCAGCAGTTTCTCCGCACGACTAGCGGGGGGAGAGACCCAGTACTTC.

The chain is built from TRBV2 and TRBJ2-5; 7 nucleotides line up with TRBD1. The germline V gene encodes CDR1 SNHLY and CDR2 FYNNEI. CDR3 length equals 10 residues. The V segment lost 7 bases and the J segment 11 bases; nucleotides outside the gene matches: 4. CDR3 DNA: TGTGCCAGCATTGACAGGGTTCAGTACTTC. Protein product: CASIDRVQYF.

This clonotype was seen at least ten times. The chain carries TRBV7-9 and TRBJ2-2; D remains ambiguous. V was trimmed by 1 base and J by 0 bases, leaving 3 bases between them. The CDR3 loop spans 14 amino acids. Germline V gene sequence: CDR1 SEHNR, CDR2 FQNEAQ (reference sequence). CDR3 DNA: TGTGCCAGCAGCTTAGTCGCGAACACCGGGGAGCTGTTTTTT. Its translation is CASSLVANTGELFF. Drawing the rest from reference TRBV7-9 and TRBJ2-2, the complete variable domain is DTGVSQNPRHKITKRGQNVTFRCDPISEHNRLYWYRQTLGQGPEFLTYFQNEAQLEKSRLLSDRFSAERPKGSFSTLEIQRTEQGDSAMYLCASSLVANTGELFFGEGSRLTVL.

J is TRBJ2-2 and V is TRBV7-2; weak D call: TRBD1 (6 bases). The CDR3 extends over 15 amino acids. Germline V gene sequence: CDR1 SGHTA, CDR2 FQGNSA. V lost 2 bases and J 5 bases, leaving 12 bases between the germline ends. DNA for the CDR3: TGTGCCAGCAGCTTATCTGGGGGCTTGACCGGGGAGCTGTTTTTT. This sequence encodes CASSLSGGLTGELFF.

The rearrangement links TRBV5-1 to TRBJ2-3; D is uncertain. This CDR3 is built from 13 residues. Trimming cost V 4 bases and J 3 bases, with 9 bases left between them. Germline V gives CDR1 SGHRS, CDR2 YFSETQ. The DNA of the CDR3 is TGCGCCAGCAGCGAAACCGGGACAGATACGCAGTATTTT. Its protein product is CASSETGTDTQYF.

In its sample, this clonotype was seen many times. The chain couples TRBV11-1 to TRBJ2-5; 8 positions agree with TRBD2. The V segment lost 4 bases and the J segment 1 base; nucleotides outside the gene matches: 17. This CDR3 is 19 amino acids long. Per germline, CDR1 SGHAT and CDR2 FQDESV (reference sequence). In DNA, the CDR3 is TGTGCCAGCAGCTCGACCAGGTTTTCCGCGGGAGGACCCCAAGAGACCCAGTACTTC. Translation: CASSSTRFSAGGPQETQYF.

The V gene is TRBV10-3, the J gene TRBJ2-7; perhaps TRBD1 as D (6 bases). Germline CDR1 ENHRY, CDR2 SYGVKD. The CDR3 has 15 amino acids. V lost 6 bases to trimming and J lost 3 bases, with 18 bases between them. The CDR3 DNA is TGTGCCATCAGAATTTTTGGGGGCGATAACTACGAGCAGTACTTC. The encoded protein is CAIRIFGGDNYEQYF.

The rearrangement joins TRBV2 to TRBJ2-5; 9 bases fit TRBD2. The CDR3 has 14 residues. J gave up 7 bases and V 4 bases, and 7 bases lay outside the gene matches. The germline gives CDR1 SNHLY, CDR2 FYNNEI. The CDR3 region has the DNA TGTGCCAGCAGTGGCCTAGCGGGGCACGGGACCCAGTACTTC. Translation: CASSGLAGHGTQYF.

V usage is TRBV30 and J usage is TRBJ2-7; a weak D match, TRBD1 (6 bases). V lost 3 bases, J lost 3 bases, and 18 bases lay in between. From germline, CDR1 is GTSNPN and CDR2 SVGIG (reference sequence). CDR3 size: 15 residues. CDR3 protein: CAWRMTAGDLYEQYF. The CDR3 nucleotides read TGTGCCTGGAGGATGACAGCAGGGGACCTCTACGAGCAGTACTTC.

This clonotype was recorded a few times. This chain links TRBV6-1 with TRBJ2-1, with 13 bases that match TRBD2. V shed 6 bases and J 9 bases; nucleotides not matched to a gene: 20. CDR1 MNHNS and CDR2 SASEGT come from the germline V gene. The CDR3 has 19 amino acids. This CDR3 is CASSLPGTPTSGGSLEQFF. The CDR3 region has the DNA TGTGCCAGCAGCCTACCCGGGACACCGACTAGCGGGGGGTCCCTTGAGCAGTTCTTC.

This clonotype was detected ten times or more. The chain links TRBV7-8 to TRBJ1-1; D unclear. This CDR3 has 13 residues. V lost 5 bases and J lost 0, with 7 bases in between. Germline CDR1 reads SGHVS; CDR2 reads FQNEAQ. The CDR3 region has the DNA TGTGCCAGCAGCCGCGGGGTGAACACTGAAGCTTTCTTT. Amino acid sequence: CASSRGVNTEAFF.

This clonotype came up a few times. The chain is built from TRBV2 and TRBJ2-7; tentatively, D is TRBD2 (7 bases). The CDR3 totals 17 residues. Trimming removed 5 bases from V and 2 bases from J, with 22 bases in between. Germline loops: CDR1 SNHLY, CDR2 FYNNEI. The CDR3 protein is CASSPRGLEDRPYEQYF. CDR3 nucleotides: TGTGCCAGCAGTCCGCGGGGGCTCGAGGACCGTCCCTACGAGCAGTACTTC.

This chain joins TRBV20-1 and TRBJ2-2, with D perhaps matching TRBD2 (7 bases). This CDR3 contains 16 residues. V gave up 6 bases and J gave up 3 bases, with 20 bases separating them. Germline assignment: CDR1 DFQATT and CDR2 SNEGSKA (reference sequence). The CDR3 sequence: CSALPLAGAYTGELFF. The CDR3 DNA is TGCAGTGCCCTACCGCTCGCGGGGGCCTACACCGGGGAGCTGTTTTTT.

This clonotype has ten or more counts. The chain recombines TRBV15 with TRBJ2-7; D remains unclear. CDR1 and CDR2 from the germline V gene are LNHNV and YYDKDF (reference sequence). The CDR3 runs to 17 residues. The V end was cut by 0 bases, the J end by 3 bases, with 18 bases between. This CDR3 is CATSRDRLTRTYYEQYF. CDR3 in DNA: TGTGCCACCAGCAGAGATCGTTTAACTCGGACGTACTACGAGCAGTACTTC.

The CDR3 nucleotides are TGTGCCAGCAGAGCACAGGTATCGTACGAGCAGTACTTC. It encodes CASRAQVSYEQYF. V usage is TRBV7-2 and J usage is TRBJ2-7, with D possibly being TRBD1 (5 bases). The CDR3 runs to 13 residues. The germline CDR1 and CDR2 sequences are SGHTA and FQGNSA. The V end lost 6 bases, the J end lost 4 bases, and 13 bases lay between the germline ends.

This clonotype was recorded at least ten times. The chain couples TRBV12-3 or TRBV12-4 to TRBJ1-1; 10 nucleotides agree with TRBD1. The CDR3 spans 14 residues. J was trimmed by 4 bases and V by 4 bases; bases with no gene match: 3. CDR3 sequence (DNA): TGTGCCAGCAGTTCCGGGACAGGGGTCACTGAAGCTTTCTTT. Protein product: CASSSGTGVTEAFF.

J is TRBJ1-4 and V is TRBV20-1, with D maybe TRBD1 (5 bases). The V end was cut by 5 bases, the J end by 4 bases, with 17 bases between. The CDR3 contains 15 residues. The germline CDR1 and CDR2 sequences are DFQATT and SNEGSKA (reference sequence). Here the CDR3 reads CSAPDLDTHNEKLFF. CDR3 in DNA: TGCAGTGCTCCAGACTTGGACACCCATAATGAAAAACTGTTTTTT.

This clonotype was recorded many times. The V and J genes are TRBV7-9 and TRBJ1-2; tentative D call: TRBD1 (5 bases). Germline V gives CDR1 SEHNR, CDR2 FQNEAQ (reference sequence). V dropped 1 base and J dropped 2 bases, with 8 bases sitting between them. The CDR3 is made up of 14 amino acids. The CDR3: CASSLVWGNYGYTF. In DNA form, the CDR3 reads TGTGCCAGCAGCTTAGTGTGGGGGAACTATGGCTACACCTTC. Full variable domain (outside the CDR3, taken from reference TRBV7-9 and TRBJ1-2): DTGVSQNPRHKITKRGQNVTFRCDPISEHNRLYWYRQTLGQGPEFLTYFQNEAQLEKSRLLSDRFSAERPKGSFSTLEIQRTEQGDSAMYLCASSLVWGNYGYTFGSGTRLTVV.

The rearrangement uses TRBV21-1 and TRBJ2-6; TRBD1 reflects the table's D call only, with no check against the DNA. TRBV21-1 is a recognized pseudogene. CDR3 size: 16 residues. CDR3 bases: TGTGCCAGCAGCATATCCCGGCTCTCTGGGGCCAACGTCCTGACTTTC. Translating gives CASSISRLSGANVLTF.

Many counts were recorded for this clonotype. The CDR3 is CASSFGNTGELFF. CDR3 sequence (DNA): TGTGCCAGCAGTTTCGGGAACACCGGGGAGCTGTTTTTT. The chain has TRBV27 and TRBJ2-2, with D unresolved. V dropped 3 bases and J dropped 1 base, with 3 bases sitting between them. The CDR3 extends over 13 amino acids. CDR1 MNHEY and CDR2 SMNVEV come from the germline V gene (reference sequence).

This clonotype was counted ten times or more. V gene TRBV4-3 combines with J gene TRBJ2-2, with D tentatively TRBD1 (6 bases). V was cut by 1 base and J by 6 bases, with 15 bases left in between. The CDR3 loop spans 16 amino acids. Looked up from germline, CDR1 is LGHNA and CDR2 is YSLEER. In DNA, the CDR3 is TGCGCCAGCAGCCAAGCCACAGGGTTAGTCCCCGGGGAGCTGTTTTTT. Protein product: CASSQATGLVPGELFF.

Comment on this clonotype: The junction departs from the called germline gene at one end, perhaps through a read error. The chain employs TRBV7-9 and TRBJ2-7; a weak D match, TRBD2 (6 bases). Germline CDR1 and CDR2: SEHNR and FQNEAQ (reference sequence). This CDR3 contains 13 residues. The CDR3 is CASSLAPWRDVFF. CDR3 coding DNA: TGTGCCAGCAGCTTAGCGCCTTGGCGGGACGTATTCTTC. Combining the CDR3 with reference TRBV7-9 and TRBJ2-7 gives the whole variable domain DTGVSQNPRHKITKRGQNVTFRCDPISEHNRLYWYRQTLGQGPEFLTYFQNEAQLEKSRLLSDRFSAERPKGSFSTLEIQRTEQGDSAMYLCASSLAPWRDVFFGPGTRLTVT.

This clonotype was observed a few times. The CDR3 protein is CSARNTLAAPNYGYTF. CDR3 in DNA: TGCAGTGCTAGAAATACCCTGGCTGCACCTAACTATGGCTACACCTTC. The chain employs TRBV20-1 and TRBJ1-2; D is undetermined. CDR1 and CDR2 (germline): DFQATT, SNEGSKA (reference sequence). V lost 2 bases and J 0 bases, leaving 16 bases between the germline ends. The CDR3 covers 16 residues.

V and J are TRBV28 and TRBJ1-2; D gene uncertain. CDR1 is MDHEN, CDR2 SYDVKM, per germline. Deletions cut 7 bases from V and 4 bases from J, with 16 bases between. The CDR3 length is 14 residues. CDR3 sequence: CASNPPPVGYGYTF. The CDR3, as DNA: TGTGCCAGCAACCCCCCGCCTGTGGGCTATGGCTACACCTTC.

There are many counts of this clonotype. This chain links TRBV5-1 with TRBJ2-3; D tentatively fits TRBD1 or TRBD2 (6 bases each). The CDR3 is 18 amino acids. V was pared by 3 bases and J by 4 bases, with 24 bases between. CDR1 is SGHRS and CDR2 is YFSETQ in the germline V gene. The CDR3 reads CASSWRGRGTEVPDTQYF. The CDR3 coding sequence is TGCGCCAGCAGCTGGCGGGGCAGGGGAACGGAAGTCCCAGATACGCAGTATTTT.

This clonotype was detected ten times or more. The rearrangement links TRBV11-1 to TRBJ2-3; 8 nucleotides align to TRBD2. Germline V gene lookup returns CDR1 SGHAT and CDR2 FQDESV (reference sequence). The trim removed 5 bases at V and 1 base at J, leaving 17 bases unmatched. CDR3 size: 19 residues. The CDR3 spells CASSGRERGLVLGTDTQYF. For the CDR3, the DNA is TGTGCCAGCAGCGGACGGGAAAGGGGACTAGTGTTGGGCACAGATACGCAGTATTTT.

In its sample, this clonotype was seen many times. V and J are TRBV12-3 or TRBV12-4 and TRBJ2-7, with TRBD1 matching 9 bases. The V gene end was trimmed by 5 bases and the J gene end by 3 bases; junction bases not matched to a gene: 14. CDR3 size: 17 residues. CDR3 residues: CASSPPAGQGRNYEQYF. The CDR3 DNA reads TGTGCCAGCAGTCCCCCCGCCGGACAGGGGCGGAACTACGAGCAGTACTTC.

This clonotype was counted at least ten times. The CDR3 DNA follows: TGTGCCAGCAGCCAGCTATCCTTTTGGGGGCTGGAGACCCAGTACTTC. Translated, it gives CASSQLSFWGLETQYF. This chain joins TRBV6-2 or TRBV6-3 and TRBJ2-5; D is perhaps TRBD1 (6 bases). This CDR3 contains 16 residues. The germline V and J ends were trimmed by 6 bases and 5 bases, with 22 bases remaining between them. The germline CDR1 and CDR2 sequences are MNHEY and SVGEGT.

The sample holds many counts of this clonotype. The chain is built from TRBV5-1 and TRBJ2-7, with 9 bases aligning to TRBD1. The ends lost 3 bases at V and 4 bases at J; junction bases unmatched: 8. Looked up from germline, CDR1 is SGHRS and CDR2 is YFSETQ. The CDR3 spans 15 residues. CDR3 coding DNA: TGCGCCAGCAGCTATAACGGACAGGGGCCATACGAGCAGTACTTC. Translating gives CASSYNGQGPYEQYF. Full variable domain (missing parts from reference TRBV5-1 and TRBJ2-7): KAGVTQTPRYLIKTRGQQVTLSCSPISGHRSVSWYQQTPGQGLQFLFEYFSETQRNKGNFPGRFSGRQFSNSRSEMNVSTLELGDSALYLCASSYNGQGPYEQYFGPGTRLTVT.

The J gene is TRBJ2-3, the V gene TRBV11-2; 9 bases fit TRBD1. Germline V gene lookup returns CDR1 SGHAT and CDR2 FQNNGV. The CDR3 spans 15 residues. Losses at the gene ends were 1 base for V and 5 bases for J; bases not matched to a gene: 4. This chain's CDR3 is CASSLARTGEDTQYF. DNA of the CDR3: TGTGCCAGCAGCTTAGCAAGGACAGGGGAAGATACGCAGTATTTT. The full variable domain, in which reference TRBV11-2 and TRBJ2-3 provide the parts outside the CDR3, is EAGVAQSPRYKIIEKRQSVAFWCNPISGHATLYWYQQILGQGPKLLIQFQNNGVVDDSQLPKDRFSAERLKGVDSTLKIQPAKLEDSAVYLCASSLARTGEDTQYFGPGTRLTVL.